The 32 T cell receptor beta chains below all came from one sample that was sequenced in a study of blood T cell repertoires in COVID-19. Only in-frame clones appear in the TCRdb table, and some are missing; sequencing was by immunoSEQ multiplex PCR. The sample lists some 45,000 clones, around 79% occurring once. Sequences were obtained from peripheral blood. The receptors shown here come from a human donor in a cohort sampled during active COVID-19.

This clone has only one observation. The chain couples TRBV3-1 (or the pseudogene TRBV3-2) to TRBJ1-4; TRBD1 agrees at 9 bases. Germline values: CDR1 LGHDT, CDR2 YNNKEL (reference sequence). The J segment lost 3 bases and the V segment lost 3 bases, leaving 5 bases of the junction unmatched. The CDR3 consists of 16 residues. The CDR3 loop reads CASSHTGGAANEKLFF. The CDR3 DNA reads TGTGCCAGCAGCCATACAGGGGGCGCGGCTAATGAAAAACTGTTTTTT.

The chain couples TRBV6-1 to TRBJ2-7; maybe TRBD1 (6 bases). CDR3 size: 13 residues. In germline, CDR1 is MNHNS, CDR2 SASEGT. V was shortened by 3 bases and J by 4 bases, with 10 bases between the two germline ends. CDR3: CASSELQGYEQYF. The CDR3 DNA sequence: TGTGCCAGCAGTGAGTTACAGGGTTACGAGCAGTACTTC.

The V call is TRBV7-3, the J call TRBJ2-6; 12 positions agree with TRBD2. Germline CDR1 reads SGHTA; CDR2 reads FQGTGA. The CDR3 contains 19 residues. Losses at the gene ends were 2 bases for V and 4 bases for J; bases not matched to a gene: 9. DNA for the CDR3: TGTGCCAGCAGCTTACTGGGAACTAGCGGGAGGAAAGGGGCCAACGTCCTGACTTTC. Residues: CASSLLGTSGRKGANVLTF.

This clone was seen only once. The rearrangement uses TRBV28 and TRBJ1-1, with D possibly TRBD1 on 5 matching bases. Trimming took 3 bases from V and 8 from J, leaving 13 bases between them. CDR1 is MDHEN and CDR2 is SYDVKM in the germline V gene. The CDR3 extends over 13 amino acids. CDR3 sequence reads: CASSLGWGREAFF. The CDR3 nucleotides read TGTGCCAGCAGTTTGGGGTGGGGCCGGGAAGCTTTCTTT.

CDR3 bases: TGTGCCAGCAGCTTGGTAGCGGGAGTGGGTGATACGCAGTATTTT. As protein: CASSLVAGVGDTQYF. The J gene is TRBJ2-3, the V gene TRBV5-6; 9 positions match TRBD2. The J segment lost 6 bases and the V segment lost 0 bases, leaving 5 bases of the junction unmatched. Looked up from germline, CDR1 is SGHDT and CDR2 is YYEEEE. The CDR3 covers 15 residues.

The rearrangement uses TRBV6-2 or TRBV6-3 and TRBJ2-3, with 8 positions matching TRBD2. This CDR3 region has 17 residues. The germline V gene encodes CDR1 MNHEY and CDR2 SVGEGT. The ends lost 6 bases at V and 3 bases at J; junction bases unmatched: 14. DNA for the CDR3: TGTGCCAGCAGCCTCGAACTCCAGGGACTAGTGACAGATACGCAGTATTTT. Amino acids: CASSLELQGLVTDTQYF.

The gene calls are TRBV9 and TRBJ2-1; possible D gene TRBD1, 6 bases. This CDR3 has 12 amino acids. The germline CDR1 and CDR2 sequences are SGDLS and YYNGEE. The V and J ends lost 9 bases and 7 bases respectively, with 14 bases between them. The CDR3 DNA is TGTGCCACCGGGACAAACGCAAATGAGCAGTTCTTC. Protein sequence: CATGTNANEQFF. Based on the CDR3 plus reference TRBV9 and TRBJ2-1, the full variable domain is DSGVTQTPKHLITATGQRVTLRCSPRSGDLSVYWYQQSLDQGLQFLIQYYNGEERAKGNILERFSAQQFPDLHSELNLSSLELGDSALYFCATGTNANEQFFGPGTRLTVL.

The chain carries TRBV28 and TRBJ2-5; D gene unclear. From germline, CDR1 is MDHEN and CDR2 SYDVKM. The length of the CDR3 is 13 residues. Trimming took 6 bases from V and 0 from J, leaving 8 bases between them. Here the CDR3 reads CASSPGDQETQYF. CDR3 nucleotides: TGTGCCAGCAGCCCGGGTGACCAAGAGACCCAGTACTTC.

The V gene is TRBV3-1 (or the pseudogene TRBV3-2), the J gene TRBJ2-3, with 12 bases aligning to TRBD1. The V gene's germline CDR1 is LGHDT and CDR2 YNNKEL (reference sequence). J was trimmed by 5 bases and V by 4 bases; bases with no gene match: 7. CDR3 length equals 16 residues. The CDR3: CASSPRDRGHEDTQYF. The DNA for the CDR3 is TGTGCCAGCAGCCCCCGGGACAGGGGGCATGAAGATACGCAGTATTTT.

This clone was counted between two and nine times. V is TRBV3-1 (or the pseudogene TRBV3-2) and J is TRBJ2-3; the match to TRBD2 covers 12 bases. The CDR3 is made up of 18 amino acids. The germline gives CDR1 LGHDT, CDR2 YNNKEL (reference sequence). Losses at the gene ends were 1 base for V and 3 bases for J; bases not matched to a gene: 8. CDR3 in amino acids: CASSQGSLAGGRTDTQYF. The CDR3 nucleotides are TGTGCCAGCAGCCAAGGGAGCCTAGCGGGAGGGAGGACAGATACGCAGTATTTT.

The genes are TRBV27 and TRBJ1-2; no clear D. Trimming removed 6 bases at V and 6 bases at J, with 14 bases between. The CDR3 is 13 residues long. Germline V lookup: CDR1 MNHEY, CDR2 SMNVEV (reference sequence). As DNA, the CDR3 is TGTGCCAGCAGCCCCCTCCAGGAAAATGGCTACACCTTC. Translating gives CASSPLQENGYTF.

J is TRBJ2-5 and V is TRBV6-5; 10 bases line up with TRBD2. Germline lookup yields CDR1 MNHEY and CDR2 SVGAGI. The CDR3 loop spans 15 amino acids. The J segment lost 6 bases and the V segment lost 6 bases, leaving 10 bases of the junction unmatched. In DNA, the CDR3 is TGTGCCAGCAGGCGGGCTAGCGGGAGTGGAAAGACCCAGTACTTC. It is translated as CASRRASGSGKTQYF.

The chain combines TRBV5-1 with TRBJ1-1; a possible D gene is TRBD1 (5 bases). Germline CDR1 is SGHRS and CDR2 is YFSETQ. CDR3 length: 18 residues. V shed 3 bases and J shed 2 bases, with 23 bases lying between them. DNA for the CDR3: TGCGCCAGCAGCTATACCCCAGGGCGGGGGAAAGGCAACACTGAAGCTTTCTTT. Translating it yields CASSYTPGRGKGNTEAFF. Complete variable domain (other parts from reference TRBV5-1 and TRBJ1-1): KAGVTQTPRYLIKTRGQQVTLSCSPISGHRSVSWYQQTPGQGLQFLFEYFSETQRNKGNFPGRFSGRQFSNSRSEMNVSTLELGDSALYLCASSYTPGRGKGNTEAFFGQGTRLTVV.

DNA of the CDR3: TGTGCCAGCAGCTTGGGAGACAGTTCTGGGGCCAACGTCCTGACTTTC. This gives the protein CASSLGDSSGANVLTF. This chain uses TRBV5-4 with TRBJ2-6, with D possibly matching TRBD1 (5 bases). The V and J ends lost 0 bases and 1 base respectively, with 8 bases between them. The CDR3 has 16 residues. In germline, CDR1 is SGHNT, CDR2 YYREEE (reference sequence).

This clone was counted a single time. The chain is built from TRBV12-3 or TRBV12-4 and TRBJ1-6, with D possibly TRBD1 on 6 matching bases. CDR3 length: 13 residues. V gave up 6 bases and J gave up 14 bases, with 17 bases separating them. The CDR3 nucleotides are TGTGCCAGCAGCCTAGAACAGGGTAGTACCCTCCACTTT. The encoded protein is CASSLEQGSTLHF.

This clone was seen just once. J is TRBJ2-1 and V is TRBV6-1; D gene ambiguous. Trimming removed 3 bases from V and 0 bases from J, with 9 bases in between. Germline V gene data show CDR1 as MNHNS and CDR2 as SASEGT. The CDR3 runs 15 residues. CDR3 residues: CASSDSTSSYNEQFF. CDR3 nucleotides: TGTGCCAGCAGTGATAGCACGAGCTCCTACAATGAGCAGTTCTTC.

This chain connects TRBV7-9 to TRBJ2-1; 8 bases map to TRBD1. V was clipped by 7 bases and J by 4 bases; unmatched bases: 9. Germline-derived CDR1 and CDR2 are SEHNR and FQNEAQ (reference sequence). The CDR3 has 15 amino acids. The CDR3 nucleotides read TGTGCCAGCACCCACGGACAGGGCTTTTACAATGAGCAGTTCTTC. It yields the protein CASTHGQGFYNEQFF.

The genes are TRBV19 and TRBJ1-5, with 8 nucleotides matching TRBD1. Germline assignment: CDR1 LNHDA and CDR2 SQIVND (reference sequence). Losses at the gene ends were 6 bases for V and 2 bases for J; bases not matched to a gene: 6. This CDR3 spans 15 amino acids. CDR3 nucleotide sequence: TGTGCCAGTAGCGCCTTGGGACAGGGCAATCAGCCCCAGCATTTT. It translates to CASSALGQGNQPQHF.

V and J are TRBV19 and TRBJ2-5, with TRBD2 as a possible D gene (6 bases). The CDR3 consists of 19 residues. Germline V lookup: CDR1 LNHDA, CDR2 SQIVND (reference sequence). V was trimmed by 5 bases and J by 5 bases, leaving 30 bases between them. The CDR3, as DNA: TGTGCCAGTAGTTCATTAACGACAGCAACGGTCGGGAGCGCCGAGACCCAGTACTTC. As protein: CASSSLTTATVGSAETQYF.

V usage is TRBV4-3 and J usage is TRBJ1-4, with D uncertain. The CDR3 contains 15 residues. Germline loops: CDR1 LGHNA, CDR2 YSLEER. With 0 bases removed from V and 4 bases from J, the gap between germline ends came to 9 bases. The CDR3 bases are TGCGCCAGCAGCCAAGATCCGGGTATTAATGAAAAACTGTTTTTT. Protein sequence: CASSQDPGINEKLFF.

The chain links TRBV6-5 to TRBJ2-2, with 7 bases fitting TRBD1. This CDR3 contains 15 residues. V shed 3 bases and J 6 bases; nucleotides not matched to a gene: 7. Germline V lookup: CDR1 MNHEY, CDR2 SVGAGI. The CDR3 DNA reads TGTGCCAGCAGTTATAGGGGGCGACGGGCCGGGGAGCTGTTTTTT. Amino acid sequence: CASSYRGRRAGELFF.

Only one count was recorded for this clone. The CDR3 sequence: CASSPNREKETQYF. The CDR3 DNA follows: TGTGCCAGCTCACCGAATCGGGAGAAAGAGACCCAGTACTTC. This chain connects TRBV18 to TRBJ2-5; D might be TRBD2 (6 bases). The V gene lost 3 bases and the J gene lost 3 bases, with 11 bases spanning the gap. Germline loops: CDR1 KGHSH, CDR2 LQKENI. This CDR3 is 14 amino acids long.

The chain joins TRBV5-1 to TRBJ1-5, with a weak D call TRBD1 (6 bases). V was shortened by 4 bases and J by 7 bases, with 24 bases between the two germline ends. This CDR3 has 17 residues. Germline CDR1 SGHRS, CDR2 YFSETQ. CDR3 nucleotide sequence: TGCGCCAGCAGCCCCTCAGCGGGGCAGGGGTCAGGCCAGCCCCAGCATTTT. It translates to CASSPSAGQGSGQPQHF.

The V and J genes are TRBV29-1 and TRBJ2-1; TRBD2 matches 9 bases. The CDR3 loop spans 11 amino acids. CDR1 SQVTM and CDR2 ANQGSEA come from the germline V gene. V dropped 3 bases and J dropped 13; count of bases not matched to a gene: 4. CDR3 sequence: CSVDAGLAQFF. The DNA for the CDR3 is TGCAGCGTTGATGCGGGACTAGCCCAGTTCTTC.

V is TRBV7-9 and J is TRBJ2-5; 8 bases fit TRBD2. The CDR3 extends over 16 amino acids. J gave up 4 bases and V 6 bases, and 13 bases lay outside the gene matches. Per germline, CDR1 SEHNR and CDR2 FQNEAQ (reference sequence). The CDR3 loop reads CASRLWLERERETQYF. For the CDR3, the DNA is TGTGCCAGCAGGCTATGGCTGGAGCGGGAGAGAGAGACCCAGTACTTC.

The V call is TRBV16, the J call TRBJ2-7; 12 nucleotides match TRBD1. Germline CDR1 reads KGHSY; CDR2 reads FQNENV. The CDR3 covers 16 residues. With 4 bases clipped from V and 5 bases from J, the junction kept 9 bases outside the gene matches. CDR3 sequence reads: CASSPQPGTGGHEQYF. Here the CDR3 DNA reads TGTGCCAGCAGCCCTCAACCCGGGACAGGGGGCCACGAGCAGTACTTC.

The CDR3 coding sequence is TGTGCCAGCAGCCGTGGGCCGAGCTCCTACAATGAGCAGTTCTTC. Translation: CASSRGPSSYNEQFF. This rearrangement joins TRBV3-1 (or the pseudogene TRBV3-2) to TRBJ2-1; D gene uncertain. Germline V gene lookup returns CDR1 LGHDT and CDR2 YNNKEL (reference sequence). V lost 4 bases and J 0 bases, leaving 10 bases between the germline ends. There are 15 residues in the CDR3.

CDR3 DNA: TGTGCCAGCAGTACTTCCGGGACAGGGGGAGTTACTGAAGCTTTCTTT. It specifies CASSTSGTGGVTEAFF. The rearrangement joins TRBV6-2 or TRBV6-3 to TRBJ1-1; 11 bases line up with TRBD1. V lost 5 bases, J lost 5 bases, and 10 bases stayed unmatched. The V gene's germline CDR1 is MNHEY and CDR2 SVGEGT. This CDR3 region has 16 residues.

The CDR3 DNA sequence: TGTGCCAGCAGCTTGATAGCCGGGACTAGCCTTAGCACAGATACGCAGTATTTT. Its protein product is CASSLIAGTSLSTDTQYF. V usage is TRBV7-2 and J usage is TRBJ2-3; 9 bases map to TRBD2. J gave up 0 bases and V 3 bases, and 10 bases lay outside the gene matches. This CDR3 comprises 18 residues. Per germline, CDR1 SGHTA and CDR2 FQGNSA.

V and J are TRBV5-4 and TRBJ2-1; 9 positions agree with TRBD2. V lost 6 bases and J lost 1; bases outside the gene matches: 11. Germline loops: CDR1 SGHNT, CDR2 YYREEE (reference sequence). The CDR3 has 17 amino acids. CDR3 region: CASIRALAGGSYNEQFF. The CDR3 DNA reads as TGTGCCAGCATCCGGGCCCTTGCGGGGGGGTCCTACAATGAGCAGTTCTTC. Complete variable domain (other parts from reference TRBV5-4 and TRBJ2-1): ETGVTQSPTHLIKTRGQQVTLRCSSQSGHNTVSWYQQALGQGPQFIFQYYREEENGRGNFPPRFSGLQFPNYSSELNVNALELDDSALYLCASIRALAGGSYNEQFFGPGTRLTVL.

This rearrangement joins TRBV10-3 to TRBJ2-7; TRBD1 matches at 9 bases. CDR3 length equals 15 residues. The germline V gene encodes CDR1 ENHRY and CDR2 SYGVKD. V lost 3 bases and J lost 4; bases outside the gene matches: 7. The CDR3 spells CAISEQGAESYEQYF. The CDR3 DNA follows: TGTGCCATCAGTGAACAGGGGGCTGAATCGTACGAGCAGTACTTC.

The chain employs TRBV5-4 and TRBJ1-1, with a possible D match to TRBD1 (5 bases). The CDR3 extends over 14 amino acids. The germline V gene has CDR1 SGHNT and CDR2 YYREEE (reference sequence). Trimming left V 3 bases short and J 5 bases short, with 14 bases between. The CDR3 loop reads CASSWDGAGTEAFF. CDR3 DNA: TGTGCCAGCAGCTGGGATGGGGCAGGGACTGAAGCTTTCTTT.